This T cell receptor beta chain emerged from a study of post-analysis software for immune sequencing data. About the study: The cohort encompassed relapsing-remitting, secondary progressive and progressive-relapsing multiple sclerosis disease courses.

Study conclusions and caveats: Normalized Chao1 diversity was significantly reduced in patients versus controls. Under the F measure, samples that were prepared in one batch clustered strongly together. Patients had higher frequencies than controls of about 5 TRBV segments, including TRBV5-6, TRBV5-1 and TRBV20-1.

Unique molecular identifiers tagged the TCR beta cDNA libraries. The authors obtained roughly 0.5 million cDNA molecules from approximately 1 to 10 million T cells. MiXCR, applied by TCRdb to the PCR reads, yields one record per CDR3 protein. The sample consists of over 300,000 distinct CDR3 sequences, approximately 38% of them appearing once. The CDR3 is 11 residues long. Germline assignment: CDR1 SQVTM and CDR2 ANQGSEA. The V end was cut by 4 bases, the J end by 10 bases, with 11 bases between. Comments on this clonotype: Its target is unknown.

The sample taken for sequencing was blood. The source is a girl under 18 with multiple sclerosis. The chain is built from TRBV29-1 and TRBJ2-1; TRBD2 might be the D (6 bases). CDR3 loop: CSVGGAQEQFF. The CDR3 DNA is TGCAGCGTTGGCGGGGCGCAGGAGCAGTTCTTC.